A selection of T cell receptor beta chains follows, all from one sample in a study of blood T cells in healthy people across ages. TCRdb independently ran MiXCR on the 5' RACE reads; one entry per CDR3 protein. The sample shows hundreds of thousands of distinct CDR3 sequences, around 43% of them seen only once. Sequenced: blood. These receptors were obtained from a man aged 60 to 75 in good health. The CDR3 runs from the conserved cysteine through the conserved F or W. D genes are given only for firm matches. Clone size is stated in some rows and not others, as once, few, many or a class when expanded.

cdr3_nt	cdr3_aa	clone_size	d_call	v_call	j_call
TGCGCCAGCAGCCCTTGGGGGGGGGACAATCAGCCCCAGCATTTT	CASSPWGGDNQPQHF	-	-	TRBV5-1	TRBJ1-5
TGTGCCAGCAGCTTAAGCCAAATCTATGAAGCTTTCTTT	CASSLSQIYEAFF	-	-	TRBV11-1	TRBJ1-1
TGTGCCAGCAGCCGATCTAGCGGGATCAACACAGATACGCAGTATTTT	CASSRSSGINTDTQYF	-	TRBD2	TRBV7-8	TRBJ2-3
TGTGCCAGCAGCTTAGGCCCCGGAGGGGCGCGCGAAAAACTGTTTTTT	CASSLGPGGAREKLFF	-	-	TRBV11-2	TRBJ1-4
TGCAGTGCTAGACCCAACAGGGGACGAATCAGCTCCTATAATTCACCCCTCCACTTT	CSARPNRGRISSYNSPLHF	-	TRBD1	TRBV20-1	TRBJ1-6
TGTGCCAGCAGCTTGAGAGTTGCTGGGGCCAACGTCCTGACTTTC	CASSLRVAGANVLTF	-	-	TRBV5-6	TRBJ2-6
TGCGCCAGCAGCATCCCGGGGGGCCTCACAGATACGCAGTATTTT	CASSIPGGLTDTQYF	few	-	TRBV5-1	TRBJ2-3
TGTGCCAGCAGTTACCTTGGGGTGGACAATGAGCAGTTCTTC	CASSYLGVDNEQFF	-	-	TRBV6-5	TRBJ2-1
TGTGCCACCCAACAGGGGAGGATATACGAGCAGTACTTC	CATQQGRIYEQYF	once	-	TRBV28	TRBJ2-7
TGCGCCAGCAGCCAAGATTTCGGGACAGGGTCAGATACGCAGTATTTT	CASSQDFGTGSDTQYF	-	TRBD1	TRBV4-1	TRBJ2-3
TGCGCCAGCAGCTGGGGTGACAGGTCCGCCTACGAGCAGTACTTC	CASSWGDRSAYEQYF	few	-	TRBV5-1	TRBJ2-7
TGCGCCAGCAGCATGGGGTGGGGTAACCAGTACTTC	CASSMGWGNQYF	-	-	TRBV5-1	TRBJ2-5
TGTGCCAGCAGCTTAGGTGATCGAGGGTGGGGCGAGCAGTACTTC	CASSLGDRGWGEQYF	few	-	TRBV7-2	TRBJ2-7
TGTGCCAACAGCGTAGAGACAGTGACCGGGGAGCTGTTTTTT	CANSVETVTGELFF	-	-	TRBV9	TRBJ2-2
TGTGCCAGCAGCTTACGGGGGCCAGAGACCCAGTACTTC	CASSLRGPETQYF	-	-	TRBV7-2	TRBJ2-5
TGTGCCAGCAGACGACAGGGGACACCCTACGAGCAGTACTTC	CASRRQGTPYEQYF	once	TRBD1	TRBV28	TRBJ2-7
TGTGCCAGCAGTTACCCGATATCCGGGACACGGGAGACCCAGTACTTC	CASSYPISGTRETQYF	-	-	TRBV6-2/TRBV6-3	TRBJ2-5
TGTGCCTGGGGCAGGGGGTCCTACGAGCAGTACTTC	CAWGRGSYEQYF	-	TRBD1	TRBV30	TRBJ2-7